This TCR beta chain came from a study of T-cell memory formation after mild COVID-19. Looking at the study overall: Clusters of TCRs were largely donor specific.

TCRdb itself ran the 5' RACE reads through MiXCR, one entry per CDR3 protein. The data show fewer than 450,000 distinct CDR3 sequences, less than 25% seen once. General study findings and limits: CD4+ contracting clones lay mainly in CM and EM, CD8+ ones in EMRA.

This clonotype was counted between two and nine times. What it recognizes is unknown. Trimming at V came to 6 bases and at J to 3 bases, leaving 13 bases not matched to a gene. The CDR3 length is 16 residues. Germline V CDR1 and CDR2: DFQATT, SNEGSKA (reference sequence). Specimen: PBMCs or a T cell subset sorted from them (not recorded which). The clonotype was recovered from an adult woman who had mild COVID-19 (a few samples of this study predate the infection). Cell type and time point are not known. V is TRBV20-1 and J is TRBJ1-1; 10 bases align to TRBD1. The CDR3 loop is CSAQPFLGTGDTEAFF. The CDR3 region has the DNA TGCAGTGCCCAACCGTTCCTCGGGACAGGGGACACTGAAGCTTTCTTT.